A selection of T cell receptor beta chains follows, all from one sample in a study of technical replicates of blood from a few donors. The protocol was immunoSEQ multiplex PCR, while the TCRdb copy is restricted to in-frame clones and leaves out a portion. Among 60,000 to 80,000 clones listed, about 87% were seen once. Sequencing was carried out using PBMCs. These receptors were obtained from a human donor in good health. Some clones in this sample may be carry-over from other donors' samples. The CDR3 runs from the conserved cysteine through the conserved F or W. The D gene is left open where the match is weak. Clone size is stated in some rows and not others, as once, few, many or a class when expanded.

TRBV25-1	once	TRBJ1-4	TRBD1	CASTRGTGWDEKLFF	TGTGCCAGCACCCGCGGGACAGGGTGGGATGAAAAACTGTTTTTT
TRBV27	.	TRBJ2-7	TRBD1	CASSSATGIYEQYF	TGTGCCAGCAGTTCCGCGACAGGGATTTACGAGCAGTACTTC
TRBV4-3	.	TRBJ2-1	TRBD2	CASSQVLAENNEQFF	TGCGCCAGCAGCCAAGTGCTAGCGGAGAACAATGAGCAGTTCTTC
TRBV25-1	.	TRBJ2-3	.	CASRGLSDTQYF	TGTGCCAGCAGGGGACTGTCAGATACGCAGTATTTT
TRBV5-4	.	TRBJ2-3	TRBD2	CASILAGGRGTDTQYF	TGTGCCAGCATACTAGCGGGAGGGAGGGGCACAGATACGCAGTATTTT
TRBV18	.	TRBJ2-7	TRBD1	CASSPQGAYEQYF	TGTGCCAGCTCACCGCAGGGGGCCTACGAGCAGTACTTC
TRBV6-1	.	TRBJ1-2	.	CASSESSANYGYTF	TGTGCCAGCAGTGAATCGTCTGCTAACTATGGCTACACCTTC
TRBV9	.	TRBJ2-2	TRBD1	CASSVQGAPNTGELFF	TGTGCCAGCAGCGTACAGGGGGCTCCGAACACCGGGGAGCTGTTTTTT
TRBV18	.	TRBJ2-5	.	CASSPVLPGGGETQYF	TGTGCCAGCTCACCAGTCCTTCCCGGAGGTGGAGAGACCCAGTACTTC
TRBV6-6	once	TRBJ1-1	.	CASSYTGTLNTEAFF	TGTGCCAGCAGTTACACAGGAACATTAAACACTGAAGCTTTCTTT
TRBV18	.	TRBJ2-1	TRBD2	CASSPGSSGTSYNEQFF	TGTGCCAGCTCACCAGGGTCTAGCGGGACCTCCTACAATGAGCAGTTCTTC
TRBV7-8	.	TRBJ2-7	.	CASSLAAIFYEQYF	TGTGCCAGCAGCTTAGCAGCAATTTTCTACGAGCAGTACTTC
TRBV7-9	once	TRBJ2-3	TRBD2	CASAGLAGVTDTQYF	TGTGCCAGCGCTGGACTAGCGGGGGTGACAGATACGCAGTATTTT
TRBV7-2	.	TRBJ2-1	TRBD2	CASSPRGGWDEQFF	TGTGCCAGCAGCCCCCGGGGGGGGTGGGATGAGCAGTTCTTC
TRBV27	.	TRBJ1-2	TRBD1	CASRKQGGGYTF	TGTGCCAGCAGAAAACAGGGGGGTGGCTACACCTTC
TRBV5-8	few	TRBJ2-7	.	CASSLWRDEQYF	TGTGCCAGCAGCTTGTGGCGGGACGAGCAGTACTTC
TRBV6-5	.	TRBJ2-7	.	CASSGGSPAEQYF	TGTGCCAGCAGTGGGGGGTCCCCCGCCGAGCAGTACTTC
TRBV6-5	.	TRBJ2-7	.	CASSYSVSGIYEQYF	TGTGCCAGCAGTTACTCGGTGTCAGGGATCTACGAGCAGTACTTC
TRBV7-2	.	TRBJ2-7	.	CASSPGRGEQYF	TGTGCCAGCAGCCCGGGTAGGGGCGAGCAGTACTTC
TRBV11-2	.	TRBJ1-4	TRBD1	CASSHSPGGEKLFF	TGTGCCAGCAGTCATTCCCCAGGGGGCGAAAAACTGTTTTTT
TRBV29-1	once	TRBJ2-3	TRBD2	CSVGTSGGSTDTQYF	TGCAGCGTGGGGACGAGCGGGGGTAGCACAGATACGCAGTATTTT
TRBV7-3	.	TRBJ2-6	TRBD2	CASSGGRESSGANVLTF	TGTGCCAGCAGCGGGGGGAGGGAGAGCTCTGGGGCCAACGTCCTGACTTTC
TRBV4-3	.	TRBJ1-6	TRBD1	CASSSRTGEDSPLHF	TGCGCCAGCAGCTCAAGGACAGGGGAGGATTCACCCCTCCACTTT
TRBV5-1	.	TRBJ2-7	TRBD2	CASSPVAGASYEQYF	TGCGCCAGCAGCCCCGTAGCGGGGGCCTCCTACGAGCAGTACTTC
TRBV5-6	once	TRBJ1-1	.	CASSLWGDTEAFF	TGTGCCAGCAGCTTGTGGGGGGACACTGAAGCTTTCTTT
TRBV29-1	.	TRBJ1-3	.	CSVEQAGGNTIYF	TGCAGCGTTGAACAAGCAGGGGGAAACACCATATATTTT
TRBV4-2	.	TRBJ1-4	.	CASSPPNDQSGEKLFF	TGTGCCAGCAGCCCGCCGAACGATCAGTCCGGGGAAAAACTGTTTTTT
TRBV6-6	.	TRBJ1-6	.	CATHGRGPLHF	TGTGCCACTCACGGGCGGGGACCCCTCCACTTT
TRBV27	.	TRBJ1-2	.	CASSLWGGDYGYTF	TGTGCCAGCAGTTTATGGGGGGGCGATTATGGCTACACCTTC
TRBV5-4	.	TRBJ2-5	TRBD1	CASSSSGTGFGETQYF	TGTGCCAGCAGCTCTTCCGGGACAGGGTTTGGGGAGACCCAGTACTTC
TRBV9	medium-sized	TRBJ1-2	.	CASSETGLANYGYTF	TGTGCCAGCAGCGAAACAGGGTTAGCTAACTATGGCTACACCTTC
TRBV18	.	TRBJ1-1	.	CASSPEEGTEAFF	TGTGCCAGCTCTCCCGAGGAGGGCACTGAAGCTTTCTTT
TRBV7-8	.	TRBJ1-3	TRBD1	CASSNPAGQGNTIYF	TGTGCCAGCAGCAACCCTGCGGGACAGGGAAACACCATATATTTT
TRBV11-2	.	TRBJ2-7	.	CASSSVRYEQYF	TGTGCCAGCAGCTCCGTGCGCTACGAGCAGTACTTC
TRBV2	.	TRBJ2-3	.	CASTGGRASTDTQYF	TGTGCCAGCACCGGCGGCAGGGCTAGCACAGATACGCAGTATTTT
TRBV2	.	TRBJ1-2	.	CASSVRGGGYTF	TGTGCCAGCAGTGTTCGGGGTGGTGGCTACACCTTC
TRBV5-1	.	TRBJ2-1	TRBD2	CASSLVAGGPSNEQFF	TGCGCCAGCAGCTTGGTGGCGGGAGGGCCTTCCAATGAGCAGTTCTTC
TRBV11-2	.	TRBJ2-5	.	CASSLGLLETQYF	TGTGCCAGCAGCTTAGGACTATTGGAGACCCAGTACTTC
TRBV11-2	few	TRBJ2-7	TRBD1	CASSPGDRPYEQYF	TGTGCCAGCAGCCCAGGGGACAGACCCTACGAGCAGTACTTC
TRBV6-6	.	TRBJ1-1	.	CASSPTGDTEAFF	TGTGCCAGCAGCCCCACGGGGGACACTGAAGCTTTCTTT
TRBV11-1	.	TRBJ2-3	.	CASSFSRASTDTQYF	TGTGCCAGCAGCTTTAGCAGAGCTAGCACAGATACGCAGTATTTT
TRBV5-1	.	TRBJ2-2	.	CASSFGLLPGELFF	TGCGCCAGCAGCTTTGGACTCCTCCCCGGGGAGCTGTTTTTT
TRBV6-6	.	TRBJ2-2	.	CASSLRAGELFF	TGTGCCAGCAGTTTGCGTGCTGGGGAGCTGTTTTTT
TRBV5-1	few	TRBJ1-2	.	CASSFGANYGYTF	TGCGCCAGCAGCTTTGGGGCCAACTATGGCTACACCTTC
TRBV5-4	.	TRBJ2-3	.	CASSRGSYSDTQYF	TGTGCCAGCAGCAGGGGGTCCTATTCAGATACGCAGTATTTT
TRBV4-1	.	TRBJ2-5	TRBD1	CASSRRQGRGMETQYF	TGCGCCAGCAGCCGGAGACAGGGTAGGGGGATGGAGACCCAGTACTTC
TRBV6-5	.	TRBJ1-2	TRBD1	CASSLQRGQYGYTF	TGTGCCAGCAGTCTCCAGAGGGGGCAATATGGCTACACCTTC
TRBV7-9	once	TRBJ2-7	TRBD1	CASSSDRDPPYEQYF	TGTGCCAGCAGCTCCGACAGGGATCCGCCCTACGAGCAGTACTTC
TRBV15	.	TRBJ2-6	TRBD1	CATSRTGSGANVLTF	TGTGCCACCAGTCGGACAGGGTCTGGGGCCAACGTCCTGACTTTC
TRBV15	.	TRBJ2-3	TRBD2	CATSRPGRGADTQYF	TGTGCCACCAGCAGACCGGGACGGGGGGCAGATACGCAGTATTTT
TRBV29-1	.	TRBJ1-2	.	CSFSFGDTSGGYTF	TGCAGCTTCTCCTTCGGGGACACCTCCGGTGGCTACACCTTC
TRBV19	.	TRBJ1-2	.	CASSMTGNYGYTF	TGTGCCAGTAGTATGACAGGCAACTATGGCTACACCTTC
TRBV5-1	.	TRBJ2-2	TRBD2	CATGTSGNTGELFF	TGCGCCACCGGGACTAGCGGGAACACCGGGGAGCTGTTTTTT
TRBV18	.	TRBJ2-3	TRBD2	CASSPSVSGGDTDTQYF	TGTGCCAGCTCACCCTCCGTAAGCGGGGGGGACACAGATACGCAGTATTTT
TRBV6-1	once	TRBJ1-4	.	CASTLLGGDEKLFF	TGTGCCAGCACCCTATTGGGGGGTGATGAAAAACTGTTTTTT
TRBV11-2	.	TRBJ2-7	.	CASSLYYEQYF	TGTGCCAGCAGCTTATACTACGAGCAGTACTTC
TRBV5-1	.	TRBJ2-3	TRBD1	CASSLATGGTQYF	TGCGCCAGCAGCTTGGCGACAGGGGGTACGCAGTATTTT
TRBV6-4	.	TRBJ2-5	.	CASSEAPGATQYF	TGTGCCAGCAGTGAGGCCCCTGGAGCGACCCAGTACTTC
TRBV5-1	.	TRBJ2-1	TRBD2	CASSGGFGGRAIDEQFF	TGCGCCAGCAGCGGCGGGTTCGGCGGGAGGGCCATCGATGAGCAGTTCTTC
TRBV11-2	.	TRBJ1-6	.	CASSLAGNNSPLHF	TGTGCCAGCAGCTTAGCAGGGAATAATTCACCCCTCCACTTT